This T cell receptor beta chain was recovered during a study of blood T cell repertoires in COVID-19. Study-level background: Donors in the United States, Italy and Spain gave samples during acute or convalescent COVID-19. From T cells, B-cell-depleted T cells, or PBMCs came the material, which was cDNA or gDNA.

One Seattle source followed patients from active infection through their disease course. As processed by the authors: How many nucleated cells were present was estimated from reference gene primer amplification. Profiling relied on immunoSEQ multiplex PCR, and the TCRdb table lists in-frame clones only, not all of them. The V and J calls and clone size come from that table; D and trimming were worked out from the DNA. The sample shows about 350,000 clones, around 87% of them seen only once. This CDR3 is built from 13 residues. The germline V gene has CDR1 LGHNA and CDR2 YNFKEQ. The ends were cut back, 3 bases at V and 4 bases at J, with 7 bases in the middle.

The chain employs TRBV4-2 and TRBJ1-5; D is unclear. The TCR sequence derives from a woman aged 45-65 years with COVID-19, enrolled during active disease. Sequences were obtained from peripheral blood. CDR3 loop: CASSQRGNQPQHF. The DNA for the CDR3 is TGTGCCAGCAGCCAGCGAGGGAATCAGCCCCAGCATTTT.